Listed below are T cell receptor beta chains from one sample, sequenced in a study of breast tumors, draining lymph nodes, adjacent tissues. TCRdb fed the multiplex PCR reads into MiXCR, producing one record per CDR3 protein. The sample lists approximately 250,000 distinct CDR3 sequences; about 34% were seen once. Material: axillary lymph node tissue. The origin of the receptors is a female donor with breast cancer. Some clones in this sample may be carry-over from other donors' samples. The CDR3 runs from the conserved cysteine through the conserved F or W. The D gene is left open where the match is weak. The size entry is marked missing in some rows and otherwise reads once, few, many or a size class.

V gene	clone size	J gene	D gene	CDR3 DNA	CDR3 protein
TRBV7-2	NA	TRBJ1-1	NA	TGTGCCAGCAGCTTAGTCAGGGACACTGAAGCTTTCTTT	CASSLVRDTEAFF
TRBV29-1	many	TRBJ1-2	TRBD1	TGCAGCGTCCGGACAGGGGAAAGTGCGTATGGCTACACCTTC	CSVRTGESAYGYTF
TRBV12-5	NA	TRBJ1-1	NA	TGTGCCAGCAGTAACACATGGGCGAACACTGAAGCTTTCTTT	CASSNTWANTEAFF
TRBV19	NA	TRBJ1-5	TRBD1	TGTGCCAGTAGCCTGGGACAGGACCTCGGGCCCCAGCATTTT	CASSLGQDLGPQHF
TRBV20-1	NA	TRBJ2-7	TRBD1	TGCAGTGCCAGCCCGGGACAGGGTAGTTACGAGCAGTACTTC	CSASPGQGSYEQYF
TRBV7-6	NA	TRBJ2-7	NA	NA	CASPNQTSLYFCASRAQGGYEQYF
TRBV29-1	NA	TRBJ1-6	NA	TGCAGCTTACGGCGGACTAATTCACCCCTCCACTTT	CSLRRTNSPLHF
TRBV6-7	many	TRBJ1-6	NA	TGTGCCAGCAGTTACTCGTTTGCAGAGACGCGGGTTGATTCACCCCTCCACTTT	CASSYSFAETRVDSPLHF
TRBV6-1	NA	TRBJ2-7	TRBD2	TGTGCCAGCAGTGAACGAGTAGCGGGAGGGCGGTACGAGCAGTACTTC	CASSERVAGGRYEQYF
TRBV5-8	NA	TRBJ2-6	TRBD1	TGTGCCAGCAGCCGGGGACAGGGTTTGGGGGCCAACGTCCTGACTTTC	CASSRGQGLGANVLTF
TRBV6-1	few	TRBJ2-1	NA	TGTGCCAGCAGGTATTGGACAGACGCCTTGGATGAGCAGTTCTTC	CASRYWTDALDEQFF
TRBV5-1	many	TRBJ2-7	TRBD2	TGCGCCAGCAGGTACAGCGGGAGGGGAGACGAGCAGTACTTC	CASRYSGRGDEQYF
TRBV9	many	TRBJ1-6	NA	TGTGCCAGCAGCGGGACTGATAATTCACCCCTCCACTTT	CASSGTDNSPLHF
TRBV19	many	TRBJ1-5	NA	TGTGCCAGTACCAAAAGAGGGACGGCTCGTGATCAGCCCCAGCATTTT	CASTKRGTARDQPQHF
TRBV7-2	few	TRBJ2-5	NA	TGTGCCAGCAGCTTAGACTTAAAGACCCAGTACTTC	CASSLDLKTQYF
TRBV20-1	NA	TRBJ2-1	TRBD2	TGCAGTGTCGTCGTAGGGCTAGCGGGGGATGAGCAGTTCTTC	CSVVVGLAGDEQFF
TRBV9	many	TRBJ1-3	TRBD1	TGTGCCAGCAGCGGCGGACAGGCTCCCTTCTCTGGAAACACCATATATTTT	CASSGGQAPFSGNTIYF
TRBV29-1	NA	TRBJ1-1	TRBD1	TGCAGCGTTGTGGGGTACACAGGGGGCGAAGAGATGAACACTGAAGCTTTCTTT	CSVVGYTGGEEMNTEAFF
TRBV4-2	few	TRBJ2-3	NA	TGTGCCAGCAGCGCCACCTCCACAGATACGCAGTATTTT	CASSATSTDTQYF
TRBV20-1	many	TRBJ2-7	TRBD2	TGCAGTGCTATCATTGTCGGGAGGGGGTACGAGCAGTACTTC	CSAIIVGRGYEQYF
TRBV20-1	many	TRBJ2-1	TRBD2	TGCAGTGCTAGGCAGCGGGGCCAATACAATGAGCAGTTCTTC	CSARQRGQYNEQFF
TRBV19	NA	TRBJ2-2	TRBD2	TGTGCCAGTAATTCCTTATTAGCGGGAAGCACCGGGGAGCTGTTTTTT	CASNSLLAGSTGELFF
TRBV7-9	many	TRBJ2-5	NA	TGTGCCAGCACCCCTGGCGGGAAAGAGACCCAGTACTTC	CASTPGGKETQYF
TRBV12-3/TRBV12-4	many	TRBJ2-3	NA	TGTGCCAGCAGTTTTGGGACGGGCACAGATACGCAGTATTTT	CASSFGTGTDTQYF
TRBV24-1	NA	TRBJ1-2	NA	TGTGCCACCAGTGATTTGGGATATGGCTACACCTTC	CATSDLGYGYTF
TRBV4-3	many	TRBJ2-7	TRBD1	TGCGCCAGCAGCCAAGAGCCTCCGGGACAGATCAACTACGAGCAGTACTTC	CASSQEPPGQINYEQYF
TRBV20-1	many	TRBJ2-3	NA	TGCAGTGCTAGTTGGGCAGGGGGCACAGATACGCAGTATTTT	CSASWAGGTDTQYF
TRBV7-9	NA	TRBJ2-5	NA	TGTGCCAGCAGCCCAGGACAGAGCAATCAGCCCCAGTACTTC	CASSPGQSNQPQYF
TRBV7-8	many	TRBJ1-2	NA	TGTGCCAGCAGCTTAGAGGCCGTTTTTAACTATGGCTACACCTTC	CASSLEAVFNYGYTF
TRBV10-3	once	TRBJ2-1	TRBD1	TGTGCCATCAGGATGGGACAGGGGATTGATGAGCAGTTCTTC	CAIRMGQGIDEQFF